One and the same sample provided the 21 T cell receptor beta chains below, sequenced in a study of blood T cell repertoires in COVID-19. Repertoires were generated with immunoSEQ multiplex PCR, while TCRdb's copy carries only in-frame clones and drops some. The table includes 200,000 to 300,000 clones, nearly 95% detected once. The sample taken for sequencing was peripheral blood. Receptor source: a man aged 30 to 39 with COVID-19, enrolled during active disease.

The chain couples TRBV2 to TRBJ1-5, with TRBD1 matching 7 bases. CDR1 SNHLY and CDR2 FYNNEI come from the germline V gene. Trimming at V came to 2 bases and at J to 6 bases, leaving 4 bases not matched to a gene. This CDR3 comprises 14 residues. CDR3 amino acids: CASSETTGTQPQHF. Written as DNA, the CDR3 is TGTGCCAGCAGTGAAACGACAGGGACTCAGCCCCAGCATTTT.

V usage is TRBV12-3 or TRBV12-4 and J usage is TRBJ1-1, with no clear D. The germline V and J ends were trimmed by 3 bases and 1 base, with 6 bases remaining between them. The CDR3 runs 13 residues. The CDR3 reads CASSFHSNTEAFF. The CDR3 DNA is TGTGCCAGCAGTTTTCACTCGAACACTGAAGCTTTCTTT.

J is TRBJ1-6 and V is TRBV11-1; D is unclear. V was cut by 0 bases and J by 9 bases, with 15 bases left in between. Germline V gene sequence: CDR1 SGHAT, CDR2 FQDESV (reference sequence). The CDR3 runs 16 residues. The CDR3 region is CASSLARANGGSPLHF. CDR3 in DNA: TGTGCCAGCAGCTTAGCGCGGGCAAACGGAGGTTCACCCCTCCACTTT. The whole variable domain, filled in from reference TRBV11-1 and TRBJ1-6, reads EAEVAQSPRYKITEKSQAVAFWCDPISGHATLYWYRQILGQGPELLVQFQDESVVDDSQLPKDRFSAERLKGVDSTLKIQPAELGDSAMYLCASSLARANGGSPLHFGNGTRLTVT.

This chain uses TRBV4-1 with TRBJ1-1; D uncertain. Trimming removed 0 bases at V and 3 bases at J, with 8 bases between. From germline, CDR1 is MGHRA and CDR2 YSYEKL. The CDR3 runs to 14 residues. The CDR3 protein is CASSQDRYDTEAFF. The CDR3 DNA is TGCGCCAGCAGCCAAGATCGGTATGACACTGAAGCTTTCTTT.

The chain joins TRBV27 to TRBJ2-2, with 9 bases matching TRBD1. V lost 3 bases to trimming and J lost 5 bases; unmatched junction nucleotides: 4. The CDR3 runs 15 residues. Germline CDR1 reads MNHEY; CDR2 reads SMNVEV (reference sequence). As DNA, the CDR3 is TGTGCCAGCAGTTTCCGACAGGGGGAAACCGGGGAGCTGTTTTTT. Residues: CASSFRQGETGELFF.

The chain combines TRBV27 with TRBJ1-3; possibly TRBD1 for D (6 bases). V was clipped by 7 bases and J by 0 bases, with 13 bases between them. CDR3 size: 15 residues. Germline V CDR1 and CDR2: MNHEY, SMNVEV (reference sequence). The CDR3 region is CASKSGDVSGNTIYF. DNA of the CDR3: TGTGCCAGCAAGTCAGGGGACGTCTCTGGAAACACCATATATTTT.

The chain joins TRBV7-2 to TRBJ1-5, with D maybe TRBD1 (5 bases). This CDR3 comprises 13 residues. V lost 7 bases, J lost 4 bases, and 11 bases lay in between. The germline V gene encodes CDR1 SGHTA and CDR2 FQGNSA. The CDR3 spells CASKGPGNQPQHF. In DNA, the CDR3 is TGTGCCAGCAAAGGGCCAGGGAATCAGCCCCAGCATTTT.

The chain uses TRBV12-3 or TRBV12-4 and TRBJ1-6, with D unclear. The germline V and J ends were trimmed by 7 bases and 14 bases, with 15 bases remaining between them. The CDR3 covers 12 residues. The CDR3 loop is CASNTGNRALHF. The CDR3 DNA follows: TGTGCCAGCAACACCGGGAATAGGGCCCTCCACTTT.

The chain employs TRBV3-1 (or the pseudogene TRBV3-2) and TRBJ1-3; D is unresolved. Germline V gene lookup returns CDR1 LGHDT and CDR2 YNNKEL (reference sequence). There are 12 residues in the CDR3. Deletions cut 3 bases from V and 4 bases from J, with 4 bases between. The CDR3 sequence: CASSQAGNTIYF. The CDR3 DNA is TGTGCCAGCAGCCAGGCCGGAAACACCATATATTTT.

J is TRBJ1-1 and V is TRBV25-1; TRBD1 matches at 10 bases. Trimming took 4 bases from V and 5 from J; bases not matched to a gene: 4. The CDR3 totals 14 residues. Germline values: CDR1 MGHDK, CDR2 SYGVNS. The CDR3 DNA reads TGTGCCAGCAGTGCGACAGGGGGCGCAACTGAAGCTTTCTTT. It specifies CASSATGGATEAFF.

The chain employs TRBV6-5 and TRBJ1-2, with TRBD1 identical over 8 bases. Per the germline V gene, CDR1 is MNHEY and CDR2 is SVGAGI. V shed 6 bases, J shed 8 bases, and the junction held 8 bases outside the gene matches. CDR3 length: 13 residues. CDR3: CASSQGRQGGYTF. The CDR3 bases are TGTGCCAGCAGCCAGGGGCGACAGGGGGGCTACACCTTC.

The CDR3 nucleotides are TGTGCCAGCAGCTTAGCTCAATCACAGGGGGCCGGCTACACCTTC. Translation: CASSLAQSQGAGYTF. The genes are TRBV11-2 and TRBJ1-2; TRBD1 aligns across 9 bases. CDR1 is SGHAT, CDR2 FQNNGV, per germline. J gave up 8 bases and V 1 base, and 8 bases lay outside the gene matches. This CDR3 is 15 amino acids long.

The V gene is TRBV20-1, the J gene TRBJ2-1, with TRBD1 identical over 7 bases. Trimming at V came to 3 bases and at J to 3 bases, leaving 8 bases not matched to a gene. Germline V lookup: CDR1 DFQATT, CDR2 SNEGSKA (reference sequence). The CDR3 length is 15 residues. The CDR3 loop is CSASGDSVYYNEQFF. The CDR3 DNA reads TGCAGTGCTAGTGGGGACAGCGTATACTACAATGAGCAGTTCTTC.

The rearrangement links TRBV12-3 or TRBV12-4 to TRBJ2-3; D not resolved. CDR3 length: 12 residues. V was shortened by 1 base and J by 7 bases, with 6 bases between the two germline ends. The CDR3 sequence: CASSLEEHTQYF. Written as DNA, the CDR3 is TGTGCCAGCAGTTTAGAGGAGCATACGCAGTATTTT.

The V and J genes are TRBV4-1 and TRBJ1-4; 7 positions agree with TRBD1. Germline V gene lookup returns CDR1 MGHRA and CDR2 YSYEKL. The V gene end was trimmed by 1 base and the J gene end by 7 bases; junction bases not matched to a gene: 9. This CDR3 is 16 amino acids long. The CDR3 loop is CASSQGSDREIEKLFF. Here the CDR3 DNA reads TGCGCCAGCAGCCAAGGGTCTGACAGGGAAATTGAAAAACTGTTTTTT.

V gene TRBV6-1 combines with J gene TRBJ1-2; D possibly corresponds to TRBD1 (6 bases). The germline V gene encodes CDR1 MNHNS and CDR2 SASEGT. CDR3 length: 15 amino acids. V lost 3 bases and J lost 5, with 16 bases in between. The CDR3 DNA follows: TGTGCCAGCAGTGACGACAGTCGGACAGCGTATGGCTACACCTTC. This codes for CASSDDSRTAYGYTF.

This rearrangement joins TRBV18 to TRBJ1-1, with 10 bases matching TRBD1. CDR1 is KGHSH and CDR2 is LQKENI in the germline V gene. The V gene end was trimmed by 5 bases and the J gene end by 2 bases; junction bases not matched to a gene: 2. This CDR3 is built from 14 residues. CDR3 sequence reads: CASSKTGGNTEAFF. In DNA form, the CDR3 reads TGTGCCAGCTCAAAGACAGGGGGCAACACTGAAGCTTTCTTT.

The chain uses TRBV5-1 and TRBJ1-4; D remains ambiguous. Deletions cut 7 bases from V and 4 bases from J, with 11 bases between. There are 13 residues in the CDR3. The V gene's germline CDR1 is SGHRS and CDR2 YFSETQ. CDR3 amino acids: CASGGGRNEKLFF. As DNA, the CDR3 is TGCGCCAGCGGAGGAGGCCGTAATGAAAAACTGTTTTTT.

The gene calls are TRBV24-1 and TRBJ2-1, with TRBD1 matching over 9 bases. This CDR3 is built from 13 residues. From germline, CDR1 is KGHDR and CDR2 SFDVKD. The junction had 10 bases not matched to a gene; V was cut back by 11 bases and J by 9 bases. The CDR3 protein is CAIEDRGSSEQFF. The CDR3 nucleotides are TGTGCCATCGAGGACAGGGGAAGTAGTGAGCAGTTCTTC.

The J gene is TRBJ2-5, the V gene TRBV4-2; weak D call: TRBD2 (7 bases). V was shortened by 1 base and J by 3 bases, with 15 bases between the two germline ends. There are 16 residues in the CDR3. The germline gives CDR1 LGHNA, CDR2 YNFKEQ. The CDR3 DNA follows: TGTGCCAGCAGCCAAGGGATGGCGGGGGCAAAAGAGACCCAGTACTTC. Translated: CASSQGMAGAKETQYF.

The chain couples TRBV3-1 (or the pseudogene TRBV3-2) to TRBJ2-2; 7 nucleotides align to TRBD2. Per germline, CDR1 LGHDT and CDR2 YNNKEL (reference sequence). V lost 1 base, J lost 3 bases, and 11 bases stayed unmatched. The length of the CDR3 is 18 residues. The CDR3 bases are TGTGCCAGCAGCCAAGGCCTCCCCGGACTAGAGTACACCGGGGAGCTGTTTTTT. Translation: CASSQGLPGLEYTGELFF.